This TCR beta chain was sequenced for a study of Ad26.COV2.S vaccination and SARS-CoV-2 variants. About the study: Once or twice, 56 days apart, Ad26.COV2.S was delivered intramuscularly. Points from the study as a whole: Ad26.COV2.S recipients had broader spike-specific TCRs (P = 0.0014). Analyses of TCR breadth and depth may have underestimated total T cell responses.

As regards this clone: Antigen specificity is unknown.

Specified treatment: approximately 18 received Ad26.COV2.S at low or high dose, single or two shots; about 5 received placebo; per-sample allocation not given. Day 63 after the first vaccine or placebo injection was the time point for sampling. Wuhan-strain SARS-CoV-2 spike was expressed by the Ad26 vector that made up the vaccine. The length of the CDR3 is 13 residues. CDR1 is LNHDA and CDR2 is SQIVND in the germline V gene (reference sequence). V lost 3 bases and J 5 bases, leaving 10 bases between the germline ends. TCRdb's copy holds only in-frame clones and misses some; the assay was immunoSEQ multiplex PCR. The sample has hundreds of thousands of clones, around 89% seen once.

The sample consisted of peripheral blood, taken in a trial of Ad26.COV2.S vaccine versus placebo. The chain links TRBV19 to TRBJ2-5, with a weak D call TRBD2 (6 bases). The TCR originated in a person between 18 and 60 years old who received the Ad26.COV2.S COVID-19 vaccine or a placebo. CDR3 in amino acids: CASSMLAWETQYF. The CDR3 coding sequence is TGTGCCAGTAGTATGCTAGCGTGGGAGACCCAGTACTTC.